Listed below are T cell receptor beta chains from one sample, sequenced in a study of T cells after yellow fever vaccination. TCRdb reprocessed the 5' RACE reads with MiXCR, giving one entry per CDR3 protein. The sample lists roughly 260,000 distinct CDR3 sequences, over 10% occurring once. The sequencing here drew on CD4+ T cells sorted from PBMCs, taken 45 days after the yellow fever booster vaccination. These receptors all come from a man aged 25-40 years who received the YFV17D yellow fever vaccine. The CDR3 runs from the conserved cysteine through the conserved F or W. The D gene is left open where the match is weak. Rows give clone size only sometimes, using once, few, many, or a class for an expanded clone.

>TRBJ2-2|-|TRBV6-5|-
CASSYRRSGVATGELFF
TGTGCCAGCAGTTACCGTCGGAGTGGGGTGGCCACCGGGGAGCTGTTTTTT
>TRBJ2-7|TRBD1|TRBV5-6|few
CASSGGQAETYEQYF
TGTGCCAGCAGCGGAGGACAGGCGGAAACCTACGAGCAGTACTTC
>TRBJ2-1|TRBD2|TRBV28|few
CASSTLSGTSGATNEQFF
TGTGCCAGCAGTACGTTATCTGGGACTAGCGGAGCTACTAATGAGCAGTTCTTC
>TRBJ2-3|-|TRBV7-9|-
CASSYWTASTDTQYF
TGTGCCAGCAGCTACTGGACGGCTAGCACAGATACGCAGTATTTT
>TRBJ2-3|-|TRBV18|few
CASSTNLADTQYF
TGTGCCAGCTCAACAAACCTAGCAGATACGCAGTATTTT
>TRBJ1-5|-|TRBV12-3/TRBV12-4|few
CASSSYTVSNQPQHF
TGTGCCAGCAGTTCCTACACGGTTAGCAATCAGCCCCAGCATTTT
>TRBJ2-3|-|TRBV5-1|-
CASSSLGDGTDTQYF
TGCGCCAGCAGCTCTCTCGGAGACGGCACAGATACGCAGTATTTT
>TRBJ2-1|-|TRBV7-2|few
CASSFGPSDSYEQFF
TGTGCCAGCAGCTTTGGGCCGTCAGACTCCTATGAGCAGTTCTTC
>TRBJ2-3|-|TRBV5-1|-
CASSKGVDTQYF
TGCGCCAGCAGCAAGGGGGTGGATACGCAGTATTTT
>TRBJ2-2|-|TRBV7-9|few
CASSGGTANTGELFF
TGTGCCAGCAGCGGGGGGACAGCGAACACCGGGGAGCTGTTTTTT
>TRBJ1-3|-|TRBV5-1|-
CASRTGGAIADTIYF
TGCGCCAGCCGGACCGGGGGCGCTATAGCGGACACCATATATTTT
>TRBJ2-1|TRBD1|TRBV7-2|-
CASSPRQGGEQFF
TGTGCCAGCAGCCCTCGACAGGGTGGTGAGCAGTTCTTC
>TRBJ1-5|-|TRBV7-2|-
CASSLGRGYNQPQHF
TGTGCCAGCAGCTTAGGAAGGGGGTACAATCAGCCCCAGCATTTT
>TRBJ1-6|TRBD1|TRBV18|-
CASSPVGTGGNSPLHF
TGTGCCAGCTCACCCGTTGGGACAGGCGGAAATTCACCCCTCCACTTT
>TRBJ1-2|-|TRBV20-1|few
CSAREAPNGYTF
TGCAGTGCTAGGGAGGCGCCGAATGGCTACACCTTC
>TRBJ2-3|-|TRBV6-2/TRBV6-3|once
CASLGDQGVDTQYF
TGTGCCAGCCTCGGGGATCAGGGTGTAGATACGCAGTATTTT
>TRBJ2-5|-|TRBV25-1|few
CASRDDRGGETQYF
TGTGCCAGCAGGGATGACAGAGGGGGAGAGACCCAGTACTTC
>TRBJ1-2|TRBD1|TRBV20-1|few
CSAKGKGAANYGYTF
TGCAGTGCTAAGGGGAAGGGGGCGGCTAACTATGGCTACACCTTC
>TRBJ1-5|-|TRBV6-6|few
CASSDFDKNQHF
TGTGCCAGCAGTGACTTCGACAAGAACCAGCATTTT
>TRBJ2-7|TRBD1|TRBV6-1|-
CASRRTGGGHEQYF
TGTGCCAGCAGGAGGACAGGGGGCGGCCACGAGCAGTACTTC
>TRBJ2-1|-|TRBV7-8|-
CASSLLSFMGEQFF
TGTGCCAGCAGCTTACTCAGTTTTATGGGTGAGCAGTTCTTC
>TRBJ2-1|-|TRBV5-1|few
CASSFQSSGIHLRRYNEQFF
TGCGCCAGCAGCTTCCAGTCGTCTGGGATCCACCTTCGAAGATACAATGAGCAGTTCTTC
>TRBJ2-1|TRBD1|TRBV7-2|many
CASSPDRGSYNEQFF
TGTGCCAGCAGTCCAGACAGGGGCTCCTACAATGAGCAGTTCTTC
>TRBJ2-7|-|TRBV27|-
CASSPGPHEQYF
TGTGCCAGCAGTCCCGGGCCCCACGAGCAGTACTTC
>TRBJ2-5|-|TRBV5-1|-
CASSLAFSRETQYF
TGCGCCAGCAGCTTGGCCTTCAGTAGGGAGACCCAGTACTTC
>TRBJ2-7|-|TRBV12-3/TRBV12-4|-
CASSLGVWGVKQYF
TGTGCCAGCAGTTTAGGGGTGTGGGGGGTGAAGCAGTACTTC
>TRBJ2-7|-|TRBV11-2|few
CASATNRDYEQYF
TGTGCCAGCGCTACGAACAGAGATTACGAGCAGTACTTC
>TRBJ2-3|TRBD2|TRBV18|few
CASSWTSETDTQYF
TGTGCCAGCTCATGGACTAGCGAGACAGATACGCAGTATTTT
>TRBJ2-1|TRBD2|TRBV20-1|once
CSARERTSGMASYNEQFF
TGCAGTGCTAGAGAGAGAACTAGCGGGATGGCCTCGTACAATGAGCAGTTCTTC
>TRBJ2-3|-|TRBV7-2|-
CASSSGPNTQYF
TGTGCCAGCAGCTCCGGACCGAATACGCAGTATTTT
>TRBJ2-1|-|TRBV29-1|-
CSVTSGPFSYNEQFF
TGCAGCGTTACCAGCGGTCCCTTCTCCTACAATGAGCAGTTCTTC
>TRBJ2-3|TRBD2|TRBV4-3|-
CASSHGRVAGITDTQYF
TGCGCCAGCAGCCACGGCCGGGTAGCGGGAATCACAGATACGCAGTATTTT
>TRBJ1-2|-|TRBV30|-
CAWSVGGVYGYTF
TGTGCCTGGAGTGTAGGTGGGGTATATGGCTACACCTTC
>TRBJ2-1|-|TRBV20-1|-
CSASRLLSYNEQFF
TGCAGTGCCTCGCGACTGCTCTCCTACAATGAGCAGTTCTTC
>TRBJ2-1|TRBD1|TRBV3-1|-
CASGQVYNEQFF
TGTGCCAGCGGACAGGTCTACAATGAGCAGTTCTTC